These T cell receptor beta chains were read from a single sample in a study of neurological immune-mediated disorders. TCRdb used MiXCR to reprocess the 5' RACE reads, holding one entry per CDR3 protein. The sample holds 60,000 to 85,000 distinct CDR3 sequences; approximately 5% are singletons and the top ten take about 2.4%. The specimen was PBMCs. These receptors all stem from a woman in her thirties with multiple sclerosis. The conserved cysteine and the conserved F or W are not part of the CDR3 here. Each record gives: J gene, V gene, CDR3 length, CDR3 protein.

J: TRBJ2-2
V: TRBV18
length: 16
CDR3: ASSSTAPQGVSTGELF

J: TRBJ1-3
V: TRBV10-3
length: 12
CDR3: AISPPGTGNTIY

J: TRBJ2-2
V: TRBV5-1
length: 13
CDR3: ASSSTQGGTGELF

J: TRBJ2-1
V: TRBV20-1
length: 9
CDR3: SARGGQEQF

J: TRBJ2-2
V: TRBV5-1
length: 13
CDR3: ASSWGTLGTGELF

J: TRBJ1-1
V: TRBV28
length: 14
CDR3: ASSLSDGRMNTEAF

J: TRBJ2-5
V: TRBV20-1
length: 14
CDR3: SAFPPSGGPLETQY

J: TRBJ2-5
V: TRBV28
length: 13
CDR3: ASKRSRGQAETQY

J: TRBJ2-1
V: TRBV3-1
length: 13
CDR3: ASSRTALPYNEQF

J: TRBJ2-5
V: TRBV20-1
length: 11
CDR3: SARSSGEETQY

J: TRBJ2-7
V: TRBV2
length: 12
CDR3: ASSELDWGDEQY

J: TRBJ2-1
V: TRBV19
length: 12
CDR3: ASSGGQTYNEQF

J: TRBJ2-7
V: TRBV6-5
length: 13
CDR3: ASSSRTSGSYEQY

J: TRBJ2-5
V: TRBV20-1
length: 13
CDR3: SARAVWGSQETQY

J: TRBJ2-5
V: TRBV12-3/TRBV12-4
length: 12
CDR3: ASGSTSGVETQY

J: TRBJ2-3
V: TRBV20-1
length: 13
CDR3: SAPGLAGGSDTQY

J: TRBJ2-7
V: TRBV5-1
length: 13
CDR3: ASSTPEGGAYEQY

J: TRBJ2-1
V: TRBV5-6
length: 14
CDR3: ASSDGTSGGYNEQF

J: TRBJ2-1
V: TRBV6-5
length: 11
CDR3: ASSLTSTNEQF

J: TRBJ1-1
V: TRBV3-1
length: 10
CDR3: ASSHRQGATF

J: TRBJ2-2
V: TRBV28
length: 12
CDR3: ASSRLARTGELF

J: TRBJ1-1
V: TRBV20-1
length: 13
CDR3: SARSRDRPNTEAF

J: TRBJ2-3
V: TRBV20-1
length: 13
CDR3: SASGRLSSPDTQY

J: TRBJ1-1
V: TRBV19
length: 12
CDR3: ASQTQGGGTEAF

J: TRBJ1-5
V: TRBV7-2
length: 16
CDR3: ASSPTWNTGSSRQPQH

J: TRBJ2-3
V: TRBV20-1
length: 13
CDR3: SARSPVASTDTQY

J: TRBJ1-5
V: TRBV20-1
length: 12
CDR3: SASETTDLYPQH

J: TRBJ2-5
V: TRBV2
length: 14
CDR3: ASSRLAVAVGETQY

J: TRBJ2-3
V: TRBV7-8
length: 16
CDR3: ASSPGTSGAYFTDTQY

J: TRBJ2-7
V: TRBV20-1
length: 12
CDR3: SATKSGHPYEQY

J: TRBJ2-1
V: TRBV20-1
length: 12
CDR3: SAGSGSSYNEQF

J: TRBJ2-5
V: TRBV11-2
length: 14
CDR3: ASSLGTLGAGETQY

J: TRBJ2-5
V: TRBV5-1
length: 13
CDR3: ASNQGQGSWETQY

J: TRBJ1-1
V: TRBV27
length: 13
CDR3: ASSLYGATYTEAF

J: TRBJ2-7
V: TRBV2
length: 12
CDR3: ASSVDRASYEQY

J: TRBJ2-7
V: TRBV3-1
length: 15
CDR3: ASSQDLGADTSYEQY

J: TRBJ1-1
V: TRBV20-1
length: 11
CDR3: SDPGTTNTEAF

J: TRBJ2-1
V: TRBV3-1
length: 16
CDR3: ASSQVKGSGRTFNEQF

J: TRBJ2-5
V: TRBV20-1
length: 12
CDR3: SARVPAIRETQY

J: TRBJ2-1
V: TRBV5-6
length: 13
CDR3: ASSLVEGSYNEQF

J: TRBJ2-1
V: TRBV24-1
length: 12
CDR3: ATSAAGGYNEQF

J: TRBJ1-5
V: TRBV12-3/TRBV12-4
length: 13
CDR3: ASSLGGQGNQPQH

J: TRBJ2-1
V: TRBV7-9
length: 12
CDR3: ASSPGGGWGEQF

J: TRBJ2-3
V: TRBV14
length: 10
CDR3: ASSQDSGTQY

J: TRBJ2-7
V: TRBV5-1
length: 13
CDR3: ASSLAGRGAYEQY

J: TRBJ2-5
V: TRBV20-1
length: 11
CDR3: SASGTAQETQY

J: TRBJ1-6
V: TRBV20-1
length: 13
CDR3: SASDAGTYNSPLH

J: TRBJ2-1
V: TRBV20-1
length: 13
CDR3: SALESGRFYNEQF

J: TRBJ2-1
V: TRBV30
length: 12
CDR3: AWSPGARGNEQF

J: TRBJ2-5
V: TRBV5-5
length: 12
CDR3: ASSITRLQETQY

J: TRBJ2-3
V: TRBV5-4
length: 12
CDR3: ASSSTPSTDTQY

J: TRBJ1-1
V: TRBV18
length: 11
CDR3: ASSPGLNTEAF

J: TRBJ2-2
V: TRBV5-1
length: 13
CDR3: ASSLGRTGAGELF

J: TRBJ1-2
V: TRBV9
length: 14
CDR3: ASSVADRTNVGGYT

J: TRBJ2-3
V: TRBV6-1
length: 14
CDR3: ASSATRAGATDTQY

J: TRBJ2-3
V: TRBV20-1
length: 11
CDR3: SARAASTDTQY

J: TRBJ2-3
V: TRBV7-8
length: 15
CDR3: ASSGGGGPSSTDTQY